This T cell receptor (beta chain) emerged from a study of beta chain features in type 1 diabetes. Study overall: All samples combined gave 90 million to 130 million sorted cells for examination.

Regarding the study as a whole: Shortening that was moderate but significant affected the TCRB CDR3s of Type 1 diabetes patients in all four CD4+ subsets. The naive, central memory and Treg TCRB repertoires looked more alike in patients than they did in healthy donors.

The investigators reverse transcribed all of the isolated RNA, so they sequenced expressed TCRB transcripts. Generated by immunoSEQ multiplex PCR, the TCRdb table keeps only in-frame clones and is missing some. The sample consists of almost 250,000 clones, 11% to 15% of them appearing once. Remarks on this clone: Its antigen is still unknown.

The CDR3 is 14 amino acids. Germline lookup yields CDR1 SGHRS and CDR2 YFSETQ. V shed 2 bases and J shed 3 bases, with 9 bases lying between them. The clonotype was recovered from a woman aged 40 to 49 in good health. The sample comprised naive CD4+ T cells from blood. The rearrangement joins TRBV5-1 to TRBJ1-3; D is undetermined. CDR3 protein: CASSLGGIGNTIYF. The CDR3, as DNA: TGCGCCAGCAGCTTAGGAGGAATTGGAAACACCATATATTTT.